Listed here are 27 T cell receptor beta chains from one sample, sequenced in a study of blood T cell repertoires in COVID-19. Measured with immunoSEQ multiplex PCR; TCRdb has only the in-frame clones, and not every one. The sample lists roughly 200,000 clones, roughly 80% occurring once. Sequencing was done on a sample of peripheral blood. The origin of the receptors is a man between 60 and 70 years old with acute or convalescent COVID-19.

This chain uses TRBV10-3 with TRBJ2-7, with 7 bases aligning to TRBD1. The CDR3 is 12 amino acids. V shed 4 bases and J 7 bases; nucleotides not matched to a gene: 4. Germline-derived CDR1 and CDR2 are ENHRY and SYGVKD. The CDR3 sequence: CAISATGQEQYF. In nucleotides, the CDR3 is TGTGCCATCAGTGCGACAGGGCAAGAGCAGTACTTC.

The genes are TRBV3-1 (or the pseudogene TRBV3-2) and TRBJ2-4; 8 nucleotides align to TRBD1. Germline CDR1 is LGHDT and CDR2 is YNNKEL (reference sequence). The V segment lost 0 bases and the J segment 0 bases; nucleotides outside the gene matches: 7. This CDR3 comprises 18 residues. The CDR3 loop is CASSQDAGDRLAKNIQYF. The CDR3 DNA reads as TGTGCCAGCAGCCAAGATGCAGGGGACAGGCTAGCCAAAAACATTCAGTACTTC.

This sequence joins TRBV5-6 and TRBJ2-3; 8 positions agree with TRBD2. V trimming: 4 bases; J trimming: 7 bases; junction bases outside the gene matches: 11. Germline CDR1 and CDR2: SGHDT and YYEEEE. This CDR3 spans 15 amino acids. CDR3: CASSPLTGGPYTQYF. CDR3 in DNA: TGTGCCAGCAGCCCCCTCACGGGAGGGCCATATACGCAGTATTTT.

The chain links TRBV11-2 to TRBJ1-1; 8 nucleotides align to TRBD1. The CDR3 sequence is 14 residues long. V was pared by 0 bases and J by 4 bases, with 1 base of the junction left unmatched. The germline V gene has CDR1 SGHAT and CDR2 FQNNGV. DNA of the CDR3: TGTGCCAGCAGCTTAGATCAGGGGGCCACTGAAGCTTTCTTT. Its translation: CASSLDQGATEAFF. Together with reference TRBV11-2 and TRBJ1-1, the CDR3 gives the full variable domain: EAGVAQSPRYKIIEKRQSVAFWCNPISGHATLYWYQQILGQGPKLLIQFQNNGVVDDSQLPKDRFSAERLKGVDSTLKIQPAKLEDSAVYLCASSLDQGATEAFFGQGTRLTVV.

The chain has TRBV4-1 and TRBJ1-1; D might be TRBD1 (6 bases). V was clipped by 4 bases and J by 6 bases, with 12 bases between them. The CDR3 consists of 13 residues. Germline V CDR1 and CDR2: MGHRA, YSYEKL. The CDR3 here is CASSRGPAAEAFF. The DNA for the CDR3 is TGCGCCAGCAGCCGGGGGCCGGCGGCTGAAGCTTTCTTT.

The V and J genes are TRBV3-1 (or the pseudogene TRBV3-2) and TRBJ1-2; D remains ambiguous. V dropped 1 base and J dropped 7 bases, with 10 bases sitting between them. Germline assignment: CDR1 LGHDT and CDR2 YNNKEL (reference sequence). This CDR3 spans 13 amino acids. CDR3 sequence: CASSQAFAGGYTF. The CDR3, as DNA: TGTGCCAGCAGCCAAGCGTTTGCCGGTGGCTACACCTTC.

This chain's CDR3 is CATSRGTVYSNQPQHF. The CDR3 DNA follows: TGTGCCACCAGCAGGGGGACAGTTTATAGCAATCAGCCCCAGCATTTT. The chain carries TRBV15 and TRBJ1-5, with 7 positions matching TRBD1. Germline V gene data show CDR1 as LNHNV and CDR2 as YYDKDF (reference sequence). V was pared by 3 bases and J by 0 bases, with 5 bases of the junction left unmatched. This CDR3 comprises 16 residues.

This sequence joins TRBV11-1 and TRBJ1-4; 7 nucleotides line up with TRBD1. The CDR3 is 15 amino acids. Unmatched junction bases numbered 3, after V lost 5 bases and J lost 0 bases. Germline assignment: CDR1 SGHAT and CDR2 FQDESV (reference sequence). Here the CDR3 reads CASSGTATTNEKLFF. The DNA of the CDR3 is TGTGCCAGCAGCGGGACAGCCACAACTAATGAAAAACTGTTTTTT.

This chain connects TRBV7-2 to TRBJ2-5, with 9 bases identical to TRBD2. The CDR3 sequence is 16 residues long. The V segment lost 0 bases and the J segment 4 bases; nucleotides outside the gene matches: 6. CDR1 and CDR2 from the germline V gene are SGHTA and FQGNSA. In DNA form, the CDR3 reads TGTGCCAGCAGCTTAGCTAGCGGGAGCGTTGGAGAGACCCAGTACTTC. Protein: CASSLASGSVGETQYF.

The chain uses TRBV6-5 and TRBJ1-1; D not certain. This CDR3 spans 12 amino acids. The V and J ends lost 6 bases and 5 bases respectively, with 10 bases between them. Germline loops: CDR1 MNHEY, CDR2 SVGAGI. CDR3 residues: CASREGGTEAFF. CDR3 sequence (DNA): TGTGCCAGCAGAGAGGGCGGAACTGAAGCTTTCTTT.

V usage is TRBV10-3 and J usage is TRBJ2-2; D not resolved. CDR3 length equals 12 residues. CDR1 ENHRY and CDR2 SYGVKD come from the germline V gene. The V gene lost 7 bases and the J gene lost 2 bases, with 5 bases spanning the gap. The CDR3 region has the DNA TGTGCCATCAAGCAAAACACCGGGGAGCTGTTTTTT. Translated: CAIKQNTGELFF.

Here the CDR3 DNA reads TGTGCCAGCAGCGAGTTAGGACAGGCGTTCAATGAGCAGTTCTTC. It translates to CASSELGQAFNEQFF. The chain is built from TRBV6-5 and TRBJ2-1; TRBD1 matches at 7 bases. Germline assignment: CDR1 MNHEY and CDR2 SVGAGI. This CDR3 is 15 amino acids long. The trim removed 6 bases at V and 6 bases at J, leaving 11 bases unmatched.

The chain recombines TRBV18 with TRBJ2-2, with D possibly matching TRBD2 (6 bases). The CDR3 has 13 residues. V lost 3 bases and J lost 7, with 9 bases in between. Germline values: CDR1 KGHSH, CDR2 LQKENI. The CDR3 sequence is CASSPGGLGELFF. In DNA form, the CDR3 reads TGTGCCAGCTCACCTGGAGGGCTCGGGGAGCTGTTTTTT.

In its sample, this clone was seen a few times. This chain uses TRBV6-5 with TRBJ2-2; the D gene is possibly TRBD1 (6 bases). The germline CDR1 and CDR2 sequences are MNHEY and SVGAGI. This CDR3 comprises 16 residues. Trimming pared 3 bases from V and 6 bases from J, leaving 17 bases between. This chain's CDR3 is CASSYISEQGAGELFF. DNA of the CDR3: TGTGCCAGCAGTTATATCAGCGAACAGGGAGCCGGGGAGCTGTTTTTT.

This clone was seen more than once but under ten times. This chain links TRBV2 with TRBJ1-2, with D uncertain. This CDR3 comprises 11 residues. The V gene's germline CDR1 is SNHLY and CDR2 FYNNEI. The ends were cut back, 6 bases at V and 8 bases at J, with 10 bases in the middle. CDR3 coding DNA: TGTGCCAGCAGGGGAGGTCGCGGCTACACCTTC. Its protein product is CASRGGRGYTF.

The V and J genes are TRBV15 and TRBJ2-1; tentative D call: TRBD1 (6 bases). The CDR3 runs 13 residues. Trimming pared 6 bases from V and 7 bases from J, leaving 13 bases between. The germline gives CDR1 LNHNV, CDR2 YYDKDF (reference sequence). In nucleotides, the CDR3 is TGTGCCACCAGAAGCCGTCAGGGGAATGAGCAGTTCTTC. This sequence encodes CATRSRQGNEQFF.

The genes are TRBV20-1 and TRBJ2-1; D is uncertain. In germline, CDR1 is DFQATT, CDR2 SNEGSKA (reference sequence). Trimming pared 6 bases from V and 7 bases from J, leaving 7 bases between. The CDR3 contains 10 residues. CDR3 in DNA: TGCAGTGCGGGCGAGAATGAGCAGTTCTTC. This sequence encodes CSAGENEQFF.

The V and J genes are TRBV6-5 and TRBJ2-7; no firm D call. Germline V gene lookup returns CDR1 MNHEY and CDR2 SVGAGI. The CDR3 spans 11 residues. CDR3 sequence (DNA): TGTGTCATCAAGAGCTCCTACGAGCAGTACTTC. It codes for CVIKSSYEQYF.

This clone was picked up a small number of times. The rearrangement uses TRBV11-3 and TRBJ2-1, with D possibly TRBD1 on 6 matching bases. Germline CDR1 SGHNT, CDR2 YENEEA. This CDR3 is 23 amino acids long. V was clipped by 0 bases and J by 7 bases, with 37 bases between them. The CDR3 coding sequence is TGTGCCAGCAGCTTAGACTGGGTTTGGGCCACAGGGTCCCATACCAATAGGTCTAATGAGCAGTTCTTC. Its protein is CASSLDWVWATGSHTNRSNEQFF.

This clone has more than one count but fewer than ten. The chain joins TRBV10-3 to TRBJ2-7; TRBD2 matches 13 bases. The germline V gene encodes CDR1 ENHRY and CDR2 SYGVKD. V gave up 6 bases and J gave up 6 bases; unmatched junction bases: 5. The CDR3 contains 14 residues. The CDR3 loop reads CAIRTSGGSSEQYF. CDR3 coding DNA: TGTGCCATCAGGACTAGCGGGGGGAGCTCCGAGCAGTACTTC.

This clone was seen a few times. This rearrangement joins TRBV6-4 to TRBJ1-5; TRBD1 matches at 7 bases. Germline V gene lookup returns CDR1 MRHNA and CDR2 SNTAGT. Unmatched junction bases numbered 9, after V lost 4 bases and J lost 0 bases. The CDR3 spans 17 residues. The CDR3 is CASSGPPGTDSNQPQHF. The CDR3 region has the DNA TGTGCCAGCAGTGGACCGCCCGGGACAGATAGCAATCAGCCCCAGCATTTT.

This sequence joins TRBV19 and TRBJ1-2; a weak D match, TRBD1 (5 bases). The CDR3 extends over 11 amino acids. V lost 7 bases to trimming and J lost 7 bases, with 10 bases between them. The germline V gene has CDR1 LNHDA and CDR2 SQIVND (reference sequence). The CDR3 loop reads CASTTGGGYTF. CDR3 in DNA: TGTGCCAGTACGACGGGGGGTGGCTACACCTTC.

This chain uses TRBV11-2 with TRBJ2-7; a weak D match, TRBD1 (6 bases). Germline lookup yields CDR1 SGHAT and CDR2 FQNNGV. Deletions cut 3 bases from V and 4 bases from J, with 13 bases between. The CDR3 is 14 residues long. The chain's CDR3 is CASSFGWGQYEQYF. In DNA, the CDR3 is TGTGCCAGCAGCTTTGGCTGGGGGCAGTACGAGCAGTACTTC.

The chain joins TRBV20-1 to TRBJ2-3, with 12 bases identical to TRBD2. With 3 bases clipped from V and 0 bases from J, the junction kept 4 bases outside the gene matches. CDR1 is DFQATT and CDR2 is SNEGSKA in the germline V gene (reference sequence). The CDR3 is 16 residues long. The DNA for the CDR3 is TGCAGTGCTAGTTCGCTAGCGGGAGGGAGCACAGATACGCAGTATTTT. It codes for CSASSLAGGSTDTQYF.

The chain links TRBV12-5 to TRBJ2-2; D not resolved. Per germline, CDR1 LGHNT and CDR2 FRNRAP. The germline V and J ends were trimmed by 3 bases and 4 bases, with 18 bases remaining between them. The CDR3 loop spans 17 amino acids. CDR3 amino acids: CASGLTHGLSGTGELFF. As DNA, the CDR3 is TGTGCTAGTGGTTTAACCCACGGGTTATCGGGCACCGGGGAGCTGTTTTTT.

The chain couples TRBV9 to TRBJ2-1; 9 nucleotides match TRBD2. This CDR3 is 15 amino acids long. Germline assignment: CDR1 SGDLS and CDR2 YYNGEE. After removal of 4 bases from V and 4 bases from J, the junction contained 6 bases not matched to a gene. The CDR3 bases are TGTGCCAGCAGCCCAAAGCGGGGGGAGTACAATGAGCAGTTCTTC. This encodes CASSPKRGEYNEQFF.

This chain uses TRBV19 with TRBJ1-4; D gene unclear. Germline lookup yields CDR1 LNHDA and CDR2 SQIVND (reference sequence). This CDR3 contains 14 residues. Trimming pared 3 bases from V and 3 bases from J, leaving 8 bases between. CDR3 DNA sequence: TGTGCCAGTAGTATTGTGGCCGCTAATGAAAAACTGTTTTTT. Residues: CASSIVAANEKLFF. Variable domain in full (rest from reference TRBV19 and TRBJ1-4): DGGITQSPKYLFRKEGQNVTLSCEQNLNHDAMYWYRQDPGQGLRLIYYSQIVNDFQKGDIAEGYSVSREKKESFPLTVTSAQKNPTAFYLCASSIVAANEKLFFGSGTQLSVL.